This TCR beta chain derives from a study of immune heterogeneity within non-small cell lung tumors. About the study: There were 4 squamous cell carcinomas, 10 non-squamous carcinomas and 1 tumor not otherwise specified.

This CDR3 is 15 amino acids long. Trimming removed 2 bases from V and 0 bases from J, with 8 bases in between. The germline V gene has CDR1 SGHTA and CDR2 FQGTGA. As to this clonotype: The antigen remains unidentified.

The starting template was genomic DNA from bulk tumor, around 610 ng per sample. Several biopsies were collected from each primary tumor during surgery. They were spaced as far apart as possible within the tumor mass. Before undergoing curative surgery, patients had newly diagnosed non-small cell lung cancer that was untreated. A total of about 14 patients with newly diagnosed non-small cell lung cancer, all of whom were undergoing surgery with curative intent, made up the donors. Whole-study findings and limits: Significant yet moderate, the positive correlation between local T-cell clonality and local tumor mutational burden reached an R of roughly 0.35. Dominant CDR3 beta clonotypes repeated across a patient's tumor loci, while different loci held unique high-frequency clones.

Multiplex PCR was performed with 32 V and 13 J primers, and it amplified TCR beta CDR3. TCRdb called the multiplex PCR reads again in MiXCR, with one record for every CDR3 protein. The sample contains 2,500 to 3,500 distinct CDR3 sequences, nearly 45% of which appear only once. This clonotype originated in a man aged 55 to 70 with non-small cell lung cancer. V is TRBV7-3 and J is TRBJ1-3; no definite D call. The sample was lung tumor tissue. CDR3: CASSLGMSSGNTIYF. The CDR3 coding sequence is TGTGCCAGCAGCTTAGGAATGAGCTCTGGAAACACCATATATTTT.